This T cell receptor (beta chain) comes out of a study of blood T cells in healthy people across ages (dated by TCRdb to the mid-2010s). Context from the whole study: In model experiments, template switching captured about one uniquely barcoded TCR beta cDNA molecule for every two T cells. Using deep sequencing normalized with unique cDNA molecular identifiers, the study measured how TCR beta repertoire diversity changes with age. Donors were grouped into four age groups: young (average approximately 15 years), middle-aged (over 35), aged (around 60) and long-lived (roughly 80). To avoid experimental bias, donors of different ages were spread randomly across the sequencing lanes. For two donors (one aged 18 to 30 and one aged 80 or older), the study analyzed two additional independent replicas of 1 million unique cDNA reads from the same blood draw.

The investigation overall reported the following: Since profiling was done on bulk unsorted PBMCs, naive and antigen-experienced compartments could not be conclusively compared. There was a strong correlation between observed TCR beta diversity and the percentage of naive T cells measured by flow cytometry. Total diversity estimates from one million sequenced T cells were considered lower bounds and underestimates. Because donor CMV infection status was unknown, age-related changes in expanded clonotypes were potentially confounded. Compared with the aged group, more naive CD4+ T cells, fewer expanded clones and increased TCR diversity were shown by the long-lived group, suggesting age selection. Observed TCR beta diversity per million T cells fell roughly linearly with age, and a significant reduction was already apparent by age around 44.

Systemically healthy Caucasian individuals from Russia, over 30 in total and aged roughly 6 to 100 years, were included as donors. Ten milliliters of peripheral blood were collected from each donor into EDTA-treated Vacutainer tubes. PBMCs were isolated by Ficoll-Paque density-gradient centrifugation, with at least 6 million obtained per sample. Total RNA, at least 6 micrograms per sample, was extracted from PBMCs with Trizol reagent. Naive CD45RAhigh/CD27high T cell percentages were measured by flow cytometry on a PBMC aliquot from every donor. This clonotype was seen a handful of times. Its antigen is still unknown. No clone much larger than this one lies a single base away; base qualities are absent. The germline V gene (reference sequence) sets CDR1 to DFQATT and CDR2 to SNEGSKA. Its CDR3 holds 13 amino acids, cysteine through phenylalanine. CDR3 DNA only is kept here, 39 bases in frame from base 1.

Receptors were amplified or captured by 5' RACE. Reads for this sample came from an Illumina HiSeq 2500. A second PCR of roughly 6 to 11 cycles was performed with a sample-barcoded 5' primer and a J-beta primer mix. Each TCR beta cDNA molecule received a unique molecular identifier from a template-switch 5' adaptor carrying 12 random nucleotides. Each sample yielded at least 3 million CDR3-containing paired-end reads. All of the RNA was converted into first-strand cDNA using the Mint cDNA synthesis kit, with a TRBC-specific oligonucleotide serving as the primer. Following uracil-DNA glycosylase treatment, a first 18-cycle PCR with universal primers M1SS and BC2_uni_R was performed on all cDNA. The source study handled its data this way. For normalization, 1 million high-quality reads, each with a distinct molecular identifier, were randomly selected from each sample. Reads sharing molecular identifiers were discarded rather than binned into consensus sequences. CDR3 identification, clonotype clustering and error correction used MiTCR with a Q25 quality threshold and the strictest error-elimination algorithm. Lower-bound total TCR beta diversity was estimated with a nonparametric unseen species model using Euler transformation. TCRdb trimmed public reads at Q25 via fastp, called clones via MiXCR and kept in-frame beta chains. Identical CDR3 protein sequences are pooled into one entry, listed with their most common genes and DNA. V and J calls and clone size were set by TCRdb, not the authors. In all, the sample holds some 1 million distinct CDR3 sequences, and under 45% of those were seen once. The ten biggest clones cover 15% to 20% of the sample.

The origin of this receptor is a woman in her fifties or sixties in good health. The sample was blood. The chain is assembled from TRBV20-1 and TRBJ2-4, with TRBD2 tentatively as D gene (5 bases match). The DNA matches TRBJ2-7 better at its end, which makes the J call doubtful. CDR3 reads: CSAQKPGSYEQYF. In nucleotides, the sequence is TGCAGTGCCCAAAAGCCGGGGAGCTACGAGCAGTACTTC.